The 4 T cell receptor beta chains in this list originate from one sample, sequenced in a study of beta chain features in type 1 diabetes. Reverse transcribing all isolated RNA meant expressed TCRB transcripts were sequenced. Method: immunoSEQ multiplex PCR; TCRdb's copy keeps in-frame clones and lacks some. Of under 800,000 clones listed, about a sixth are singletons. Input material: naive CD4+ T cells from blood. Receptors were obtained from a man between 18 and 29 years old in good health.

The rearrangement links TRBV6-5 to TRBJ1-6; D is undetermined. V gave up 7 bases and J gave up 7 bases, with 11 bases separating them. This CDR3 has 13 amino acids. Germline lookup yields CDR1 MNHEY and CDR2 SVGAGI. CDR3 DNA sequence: TGTGCCAGCACCTATTGGGAAAATTCACCCCTCCACTTT. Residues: CASTYWENSPLHF.

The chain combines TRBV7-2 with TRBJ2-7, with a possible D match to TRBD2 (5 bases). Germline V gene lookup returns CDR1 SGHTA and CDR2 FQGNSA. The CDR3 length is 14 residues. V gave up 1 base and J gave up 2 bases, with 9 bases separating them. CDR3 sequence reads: CASSLGGRTYEQYF. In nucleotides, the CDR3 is TGTGCCAGCAGCTTAGGTGGGAGAACCTACGAGCAGTACTTC.

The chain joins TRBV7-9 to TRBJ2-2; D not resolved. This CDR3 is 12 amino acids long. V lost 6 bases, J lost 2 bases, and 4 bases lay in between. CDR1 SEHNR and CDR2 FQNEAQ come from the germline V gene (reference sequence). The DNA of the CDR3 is TGTGCCAGCAGAGCTAACACCGGGGAGCTGTTTTTT. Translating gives CASRANTGELFF.

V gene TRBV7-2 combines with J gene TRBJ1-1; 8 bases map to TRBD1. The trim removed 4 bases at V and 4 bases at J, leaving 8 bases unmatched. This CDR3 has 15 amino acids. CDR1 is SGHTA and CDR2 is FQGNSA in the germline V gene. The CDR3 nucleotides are TGTGCCAGCAGCTCTGGGACAGGACGGGGCACTGAAGCTTTCTTT. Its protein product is CASSSGTGRGTEAFF.